The text below deals with one T cell receptor (beta chain). The antigen it binds to is not known. Base qualities are not provided; no much larger clone lies one nucleotide away. The collaborating institutions used their own protocols to collect whole blood in K2EDTA tubes. For TCRbeta analysis, collaborators shipped samples as frozen whole blood, isolated PBMCs, or DNA extracted from either of those sample types. The sample belongs to a study of blood T cell repertoires in COVID-19 (dated by TCRdb to the early 2020s). Background for the entire study: Samples from collaborators originated in the United States, Italy and Spain and spanned both the acute and convalescent phases of COVID-19. Sample metadata almost always included a de-identified subject ID, COVID-19 status, age in years and sex. The dataset comprised deeply sampled blood TCRbeta repertoires from subjects exposed to, actively infected with, or recovered from COVID-19. The prospective study material was composed of cDNA or gDNA derived from T cells, B-cell-depleted T cells, or PBMCs. The repertoires were released in a freely available public database intended as a resource for research on the immune response to SARS-CoV-2. Where available, HLA class I and class II types were obtained from metadata supplied by the sample provider rather than from assay-based typing. The samples were drawn from the first 160 participants of the ongoing ImmuneRACE study and from 1,254 subjects provided by 6 global collaborators. Paper-wide results and their limitations: How much clinical and demographic metadata was included differed by source and by participant, and the metadata was provided uncurated.

V sheds 1 base and J sheds 5 bases, leaving 22 bases between their ends. The germline V gene encodes CDR1 SGHVS and CDR2 FQNEAQ. Including cysteine and phenylalanine, the CDR3 has 18 amino acids. The only DNA kept is the CDR3, 54 bases in frame from the first base. The immunoSEQ Assay, a bias-controlled multiplex PCR, was used to amplify TCRbeta CDR3 regions from genomic DNA. On the study's bioinformatics: The number of nucleated cells in each sample was estimated by amplification of reference gene primers within the assay. To quantify the absolute abundance of each unique TCRbeta CDR3 rearrangement, sequence reads were collapsed and filtered. For each sample, productive Simpson clonality was calculated as the square root of Simpson's diversity index across productive rearrangements. As stored in TCRdb, this immuneACCESS dataset retains in-frame rearrangements with V and J assigned. A fraction of the clones does not appear; measured against another copy, unresolved V genes explain less than half of the discrepancy, and the remainder lacks a known reason. V and J calls and clone size come straight from that table; D and trimming were deduced from the DNA. This sample holds about 290,000 clones; around 89% were observed only once. The ten largest clones capture about 4.2% of the sample.

The sample consisted of peripheral blood. The source of this sequence is a man aged 40-55 years with acute or convalescent COVID-19. The receptor chain draws on TRBV7-8 and TRBJ2-3; tentative D gene TRBD2, with 6 bases matching. The bases are TGTGCCAGCAGCTTAGGGGCCCTAGCGCCCGGGGCAGGAGATACGCAGTATTTT. Translated, it gives CASSLGALAPGAGDTQYF.